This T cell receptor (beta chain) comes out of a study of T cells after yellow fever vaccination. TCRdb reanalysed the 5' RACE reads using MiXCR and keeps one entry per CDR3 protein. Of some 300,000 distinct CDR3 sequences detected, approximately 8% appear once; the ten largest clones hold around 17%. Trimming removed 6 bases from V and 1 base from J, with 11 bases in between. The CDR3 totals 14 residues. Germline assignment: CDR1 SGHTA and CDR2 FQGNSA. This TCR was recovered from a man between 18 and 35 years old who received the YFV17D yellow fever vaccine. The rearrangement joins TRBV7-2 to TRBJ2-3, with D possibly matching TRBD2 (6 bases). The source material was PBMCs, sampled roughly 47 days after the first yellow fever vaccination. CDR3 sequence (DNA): TGTGCCAGCAGTTTGGAGCGGGGCACAGATACGCAGTATTTT. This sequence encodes CASSLERGTDTQYF.